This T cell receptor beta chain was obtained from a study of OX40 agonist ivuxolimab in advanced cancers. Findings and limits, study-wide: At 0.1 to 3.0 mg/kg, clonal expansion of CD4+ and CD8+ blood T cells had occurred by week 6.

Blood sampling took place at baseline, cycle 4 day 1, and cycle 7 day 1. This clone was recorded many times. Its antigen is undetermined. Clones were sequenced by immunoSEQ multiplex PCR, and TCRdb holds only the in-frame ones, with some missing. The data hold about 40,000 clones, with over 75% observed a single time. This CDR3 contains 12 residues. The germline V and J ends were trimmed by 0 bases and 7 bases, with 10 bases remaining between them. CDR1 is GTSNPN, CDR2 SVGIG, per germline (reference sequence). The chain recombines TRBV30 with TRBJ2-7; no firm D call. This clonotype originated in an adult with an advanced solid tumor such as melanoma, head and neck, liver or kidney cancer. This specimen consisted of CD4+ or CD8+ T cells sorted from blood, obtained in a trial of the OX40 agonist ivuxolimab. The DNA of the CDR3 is TGTGCCTGGAGTGTAGGACGTTGGGAGCAGTACTTC. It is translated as CAWSVGRWEQYF. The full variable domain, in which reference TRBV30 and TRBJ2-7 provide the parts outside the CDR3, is SQTIHQWPATLVQPVGSPLSLECTVEGTSNPNLYWYRQAAGRGLQLLFYSVGIGQISSEVPQNLSASRPQDRQFILSSKKLLLSDSGFYLCAWSVGRWEQYFGPGTRLTVT.